This TCR beta chain emerged from a study of T-cell memory formation after mild COVID-19. This CDR3 contains 14 residues. Germline V gene data show CDR1 as MGHRA and CDR2 as YSYEKL. After removal of 4 bases from V and 1 base from J, the junction contained 3 bases not matched to a gene. Using its own MiXCR run on the 5' RACE reads, TCRdb lists one record per CDR3 protein. This sample yields roughly 240,000 distinct CDR3 sequences, of which 15% to 20% are seen a single time; 22% belongs to the top ten. The table lists this clonotype with a few counts. This receptor was taken from a young man who had mild COVID-19 (a few samples of this study predate the infection). Cell type and time point are not known. The genes are TRBV4-1 and TRBJ1-1; TRBD1 matches at 7 bases. Specimen: PBMCs or a T cell subset sorted from them (not recorded which). The CDR3 region is CASSLYRGNTEAFF. The CDR3 region has the DNA TGCGCCAGCAGCCTGTACAGGGGGAACACTGAAGCTTTCTTT.